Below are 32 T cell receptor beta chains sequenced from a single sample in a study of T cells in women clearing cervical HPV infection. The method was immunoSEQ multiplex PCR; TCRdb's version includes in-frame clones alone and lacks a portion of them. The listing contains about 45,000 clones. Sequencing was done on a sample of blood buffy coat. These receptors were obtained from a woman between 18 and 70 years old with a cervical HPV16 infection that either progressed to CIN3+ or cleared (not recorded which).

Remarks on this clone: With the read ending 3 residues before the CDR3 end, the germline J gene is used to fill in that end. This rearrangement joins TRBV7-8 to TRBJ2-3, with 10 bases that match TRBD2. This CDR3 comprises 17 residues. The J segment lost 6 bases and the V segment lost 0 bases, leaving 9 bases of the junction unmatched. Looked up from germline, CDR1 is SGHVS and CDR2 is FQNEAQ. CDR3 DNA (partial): TGTGCCAGCAGCTTAGCGGGGAGCGGGAGGGCCTCCGATACG. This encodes CASSLAGSGRASDT. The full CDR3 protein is CASSLAGSGRASDTQYF.

CDR3 bases read: TGTGCCACCAGTCTGACAGGGAGAAATCAGCCC. It encodes CATSLTGRNQP. The full-length CDR3 reads as CATSLTGRNQPQHF. V usage is TRBV15 and J usage is TRBJ1-5, with TRBD1 matching 7 bases. The CDR3 end lies 3 residues beyond the end of the read and is filled in from the germline J gene. Germline V gene lookup returns CDR1 LNHNV and CDR2 YYDKDF (reference sequence). This CDR3 has 14 amino acids. The trim removed 6 bases at V and 4 bases at J, leaving 6 bases unmatched.

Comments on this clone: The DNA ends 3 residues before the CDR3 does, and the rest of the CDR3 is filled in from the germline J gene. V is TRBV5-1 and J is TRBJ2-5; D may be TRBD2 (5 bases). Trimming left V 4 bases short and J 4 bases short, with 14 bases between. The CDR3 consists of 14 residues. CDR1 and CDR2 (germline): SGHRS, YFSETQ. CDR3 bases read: TGCGCCAGCAGCGGAGCGGCTAATGGAGAGACC. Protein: CASSGAANGET. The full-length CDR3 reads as CASSGAANGETQYF.

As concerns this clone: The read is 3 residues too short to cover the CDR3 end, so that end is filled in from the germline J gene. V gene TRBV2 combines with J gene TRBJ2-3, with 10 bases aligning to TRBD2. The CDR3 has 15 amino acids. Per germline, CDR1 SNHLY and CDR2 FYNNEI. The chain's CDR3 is CASSVLTSGRETQYF. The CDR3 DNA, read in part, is TGTGCCAGCAGCGTCCTGACTAGCGGGCGAGAGACG.

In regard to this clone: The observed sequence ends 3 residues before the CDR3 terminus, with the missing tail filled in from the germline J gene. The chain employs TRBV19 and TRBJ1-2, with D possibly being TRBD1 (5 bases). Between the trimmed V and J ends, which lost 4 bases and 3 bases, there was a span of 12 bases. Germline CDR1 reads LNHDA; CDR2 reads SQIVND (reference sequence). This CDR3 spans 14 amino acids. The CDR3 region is CASSTGNAYYGYTF. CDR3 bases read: TGTGCCAGTAGTACAGGGAACGCTTACTATGGC.

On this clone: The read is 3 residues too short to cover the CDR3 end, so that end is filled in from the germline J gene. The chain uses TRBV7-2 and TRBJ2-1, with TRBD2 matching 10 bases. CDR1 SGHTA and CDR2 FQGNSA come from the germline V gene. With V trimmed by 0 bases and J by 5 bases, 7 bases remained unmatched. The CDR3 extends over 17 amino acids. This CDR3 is CASSLALWTSGNNEQFF. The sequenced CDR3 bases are TGTGCCAGCAGCTTAGCGCTGTGGACTAGCGGAAACAATGAG.

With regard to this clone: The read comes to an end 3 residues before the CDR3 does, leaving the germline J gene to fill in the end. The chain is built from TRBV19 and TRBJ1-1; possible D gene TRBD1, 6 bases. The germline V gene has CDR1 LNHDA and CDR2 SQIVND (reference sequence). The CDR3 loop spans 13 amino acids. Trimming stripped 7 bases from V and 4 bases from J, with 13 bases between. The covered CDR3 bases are TGTGCCAGTAATCAGGGGTTTGGCACTGAA. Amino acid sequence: CASNQGFGTE. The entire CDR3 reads CASNQGFGTEAFF.

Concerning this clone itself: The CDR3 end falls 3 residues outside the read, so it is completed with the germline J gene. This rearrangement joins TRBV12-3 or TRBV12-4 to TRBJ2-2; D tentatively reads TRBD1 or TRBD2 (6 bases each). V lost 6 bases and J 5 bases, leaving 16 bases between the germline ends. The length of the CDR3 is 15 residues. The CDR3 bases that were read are TGTGCCAGCAGCCCACAGGGCGGAGGGACCGGGGAG. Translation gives CASSPQGGGTGE. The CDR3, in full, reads CASSPQGGGTGELFF.

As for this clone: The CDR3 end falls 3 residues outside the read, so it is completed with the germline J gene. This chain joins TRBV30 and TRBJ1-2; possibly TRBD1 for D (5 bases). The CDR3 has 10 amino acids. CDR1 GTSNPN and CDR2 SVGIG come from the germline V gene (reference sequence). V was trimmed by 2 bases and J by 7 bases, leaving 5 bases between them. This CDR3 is CAWSTGGYTF. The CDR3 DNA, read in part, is TGTGCCTGGAGTACAGGTGGC.

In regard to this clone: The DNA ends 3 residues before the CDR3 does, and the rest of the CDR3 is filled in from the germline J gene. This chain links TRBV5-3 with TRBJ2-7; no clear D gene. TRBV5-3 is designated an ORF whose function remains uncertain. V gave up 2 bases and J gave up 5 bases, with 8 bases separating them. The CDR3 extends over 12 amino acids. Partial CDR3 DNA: TGTGCCAGAAGCTTTAACAACAACGAG. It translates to CARSFNNNE. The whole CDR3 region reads CARSFNNNEQYF.

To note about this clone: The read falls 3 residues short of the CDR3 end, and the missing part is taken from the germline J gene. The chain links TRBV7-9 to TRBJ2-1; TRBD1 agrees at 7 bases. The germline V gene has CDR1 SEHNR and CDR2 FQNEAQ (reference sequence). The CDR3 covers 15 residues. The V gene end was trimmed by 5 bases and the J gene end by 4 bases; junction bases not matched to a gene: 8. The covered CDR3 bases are TGTGCCAGCAGCCCCGGGACAGTGTTTTACAATGAG. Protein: CASSPGTVFYNE. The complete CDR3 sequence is CASSPGTVFYNEQFF.

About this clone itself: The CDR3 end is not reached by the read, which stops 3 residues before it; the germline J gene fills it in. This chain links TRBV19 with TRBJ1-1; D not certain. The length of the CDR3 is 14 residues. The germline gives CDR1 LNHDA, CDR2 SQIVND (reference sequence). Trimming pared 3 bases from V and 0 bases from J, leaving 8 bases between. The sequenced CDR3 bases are TGTGCCAGTAGTATCGCCGGGTTGAACACTGAA. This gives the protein CASSIAGLNTE. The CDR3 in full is CASSIAGLNTEAFF. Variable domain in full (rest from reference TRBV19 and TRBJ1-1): DGGITQSPKYLFRKEGQNVTLSCEQNLNHDAMYWYRQDPGQGLRLIYYSQIVNDFQKGDIAEGYSVSREKKESFPLTVTSAQKNPTAFYLCASSIAGLNTEAFFGQGTRLTVV.

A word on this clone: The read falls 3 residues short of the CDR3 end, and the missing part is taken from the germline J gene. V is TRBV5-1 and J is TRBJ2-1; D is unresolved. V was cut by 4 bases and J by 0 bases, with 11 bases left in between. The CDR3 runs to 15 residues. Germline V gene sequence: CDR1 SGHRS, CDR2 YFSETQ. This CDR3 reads CASSPAASSYNEQFF. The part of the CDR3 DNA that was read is TGCGCCAGCAGCCCGGCCGCTAGCTCCTACAATGAG.

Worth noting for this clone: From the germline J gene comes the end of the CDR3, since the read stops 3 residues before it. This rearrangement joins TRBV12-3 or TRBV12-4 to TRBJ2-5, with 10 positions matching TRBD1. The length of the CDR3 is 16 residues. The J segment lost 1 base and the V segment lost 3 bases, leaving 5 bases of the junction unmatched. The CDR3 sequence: CASSLWTGGLQETQYF. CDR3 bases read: TGTGCCAGCAGTTTGTGGACAGGGGGTCTCCAAGAGACC.

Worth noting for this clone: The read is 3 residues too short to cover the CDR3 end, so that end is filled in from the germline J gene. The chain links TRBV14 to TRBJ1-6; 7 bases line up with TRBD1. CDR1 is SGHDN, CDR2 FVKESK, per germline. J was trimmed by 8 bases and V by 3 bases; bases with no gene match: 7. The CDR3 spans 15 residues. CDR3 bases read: TGTGCCAGCAGCCAGAACAGGGGTCAAGATTCACCC. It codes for CASSQNRGQDSP. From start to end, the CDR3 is CASSQNRGQDSPLHF.

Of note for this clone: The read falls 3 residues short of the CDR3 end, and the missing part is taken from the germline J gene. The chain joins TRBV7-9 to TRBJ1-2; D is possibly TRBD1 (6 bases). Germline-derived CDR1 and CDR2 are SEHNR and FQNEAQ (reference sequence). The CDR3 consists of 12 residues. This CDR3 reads CASSLAQGRYTF. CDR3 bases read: TGTGCCAGCAGCTTAGCTCAGGGGAGG.

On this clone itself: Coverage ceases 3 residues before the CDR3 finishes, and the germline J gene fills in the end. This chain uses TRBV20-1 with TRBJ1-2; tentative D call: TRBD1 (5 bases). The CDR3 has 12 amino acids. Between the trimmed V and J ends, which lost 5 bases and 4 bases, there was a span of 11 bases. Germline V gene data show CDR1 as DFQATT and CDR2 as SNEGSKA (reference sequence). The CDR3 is CSASDGGYGYTF. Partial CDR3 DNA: TGCAGTGCTTCCGACGGGGGCTATGGC.

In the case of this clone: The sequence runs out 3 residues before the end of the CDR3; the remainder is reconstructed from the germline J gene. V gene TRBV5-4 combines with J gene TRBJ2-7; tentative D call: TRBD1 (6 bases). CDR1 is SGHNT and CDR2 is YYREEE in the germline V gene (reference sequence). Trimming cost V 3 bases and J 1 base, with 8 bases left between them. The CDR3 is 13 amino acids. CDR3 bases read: TGTGCCAGCAGCTCCGACAGGTCCTACGAG. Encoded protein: CASSSDRSYE. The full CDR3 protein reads CASSSDRSYEQYF.

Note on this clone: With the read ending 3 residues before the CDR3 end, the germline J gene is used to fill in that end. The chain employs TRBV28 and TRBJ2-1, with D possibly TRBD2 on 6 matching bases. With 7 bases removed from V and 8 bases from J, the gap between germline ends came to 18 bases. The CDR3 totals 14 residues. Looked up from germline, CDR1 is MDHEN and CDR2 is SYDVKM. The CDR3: CASTRFSGYHEQFF. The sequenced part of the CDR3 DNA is TGTGCCAGCACCCGGTTCAGCGGGTACCATGAG.

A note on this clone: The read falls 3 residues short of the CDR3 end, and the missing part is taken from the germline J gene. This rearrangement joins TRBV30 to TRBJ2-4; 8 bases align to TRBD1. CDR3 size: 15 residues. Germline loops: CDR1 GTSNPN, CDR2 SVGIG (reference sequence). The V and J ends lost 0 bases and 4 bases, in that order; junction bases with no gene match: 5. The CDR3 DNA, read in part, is TGTGCCTGGAGTGTAGGTCAGGGGGCGAAAAACATT. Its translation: CAWSVGQGAKNI. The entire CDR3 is CAWSVGQGAKNIQYF.

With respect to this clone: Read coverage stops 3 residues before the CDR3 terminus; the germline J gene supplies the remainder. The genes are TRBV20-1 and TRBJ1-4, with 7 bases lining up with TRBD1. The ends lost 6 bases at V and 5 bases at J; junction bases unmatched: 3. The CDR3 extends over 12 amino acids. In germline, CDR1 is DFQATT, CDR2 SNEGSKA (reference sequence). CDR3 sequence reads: CSAPGQNEKLFF. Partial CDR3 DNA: TGCAGTGCCCCGGGACAGAATGAAAAA.

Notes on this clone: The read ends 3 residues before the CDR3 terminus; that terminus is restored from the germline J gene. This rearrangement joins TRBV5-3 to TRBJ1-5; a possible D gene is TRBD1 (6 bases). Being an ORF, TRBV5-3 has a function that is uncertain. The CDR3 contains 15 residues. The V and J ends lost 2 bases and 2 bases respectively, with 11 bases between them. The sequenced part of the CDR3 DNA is TGTGCCAGAAGCTTAGGACAGTCTCGCAATCAGCCC. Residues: CARSLGQSRNQP. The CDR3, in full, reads CARSLGQSRNQPQHF.

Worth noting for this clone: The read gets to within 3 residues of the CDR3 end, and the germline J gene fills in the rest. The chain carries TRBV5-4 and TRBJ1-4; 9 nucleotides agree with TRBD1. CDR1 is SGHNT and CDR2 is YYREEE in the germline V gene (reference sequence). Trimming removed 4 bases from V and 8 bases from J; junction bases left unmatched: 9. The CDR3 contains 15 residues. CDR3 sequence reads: CASSHRGRIEEKLFF. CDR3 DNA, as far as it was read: TGTGCCAGCAGCCACAGGGGGCGCATAGAAGAAAAA. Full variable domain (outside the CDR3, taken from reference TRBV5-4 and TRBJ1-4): ETGVTQSPTHLIKTRGQQVTLRCSSQSGHNTVSWYQQALGQGPQFIFQYYREEENGRGNFPPRFSGLQFPNYSSELNVNALELDDSALYLCASSHRGRIEEKLFFGSGTQLSVL.

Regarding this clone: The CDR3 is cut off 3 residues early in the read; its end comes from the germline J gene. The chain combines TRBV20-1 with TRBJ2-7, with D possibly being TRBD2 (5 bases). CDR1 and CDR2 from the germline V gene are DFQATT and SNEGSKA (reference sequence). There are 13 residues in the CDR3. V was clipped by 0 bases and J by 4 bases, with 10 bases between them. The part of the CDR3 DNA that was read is TGCAGTGCTAGAGATTGGACTGGTTACGAG. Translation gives CSARDWTGYE. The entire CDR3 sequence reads CSARDWTGYEQYF.

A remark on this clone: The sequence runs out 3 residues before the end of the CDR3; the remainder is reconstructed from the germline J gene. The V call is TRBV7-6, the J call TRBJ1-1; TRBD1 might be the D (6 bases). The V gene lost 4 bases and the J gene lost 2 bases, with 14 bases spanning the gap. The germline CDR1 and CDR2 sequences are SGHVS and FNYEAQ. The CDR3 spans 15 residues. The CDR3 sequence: CASSSKQGFNTEAFF. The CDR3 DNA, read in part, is TGTGCCAGCAGCTCCAAGCAGGGGTTTAACACTGAA.

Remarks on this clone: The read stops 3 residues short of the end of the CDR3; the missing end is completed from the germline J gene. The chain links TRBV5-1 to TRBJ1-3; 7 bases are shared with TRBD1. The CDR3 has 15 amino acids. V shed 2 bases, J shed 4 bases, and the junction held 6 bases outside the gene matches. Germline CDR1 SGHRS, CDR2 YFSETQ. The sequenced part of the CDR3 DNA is TGCGCCAGCAGCTTTGAGGGGGCAGCGGGAAACACC. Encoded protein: CASSFEGAAGNT. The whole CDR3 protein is CASSFEGAAGNTIYF.

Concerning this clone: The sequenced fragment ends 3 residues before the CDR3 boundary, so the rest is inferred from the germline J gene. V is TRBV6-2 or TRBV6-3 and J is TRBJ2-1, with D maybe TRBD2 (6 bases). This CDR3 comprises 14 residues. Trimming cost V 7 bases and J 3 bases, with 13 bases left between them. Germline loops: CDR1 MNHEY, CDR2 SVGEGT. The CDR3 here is CASTTGLLYNEQFF. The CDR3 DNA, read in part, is TGTGCCAGCACCACGGGACTCCTCTACAATGAG.

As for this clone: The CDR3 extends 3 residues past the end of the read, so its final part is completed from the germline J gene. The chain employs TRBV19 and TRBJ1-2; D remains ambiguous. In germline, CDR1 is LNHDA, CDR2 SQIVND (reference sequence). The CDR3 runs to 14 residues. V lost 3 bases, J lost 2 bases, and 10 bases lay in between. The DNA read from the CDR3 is TGTGCCAGTAGTATCCGGGGAGGGAACTATGGC. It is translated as CASSIRGGNYG. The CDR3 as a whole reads CASSIRGGNYGYTF. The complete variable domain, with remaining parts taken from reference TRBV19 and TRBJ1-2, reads DGGITQSPKYLFRKEGQNVTLSCEQNLNHDAMYWYRQDPGQGLRLIYYSQIVNDFQKGDIAEGYSVSREKKESFPLTVTSAQKNPTAFYLCASSIRGGNYGYTFGSGTRLTVV.

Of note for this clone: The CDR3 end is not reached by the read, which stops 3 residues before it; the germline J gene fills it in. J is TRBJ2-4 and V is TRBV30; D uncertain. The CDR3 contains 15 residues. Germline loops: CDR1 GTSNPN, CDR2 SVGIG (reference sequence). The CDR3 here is CAWFPRLSISYGQYF. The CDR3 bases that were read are TGTGCCTGGTTTCCCCGTCTTTCGATTAGCTATGGT.

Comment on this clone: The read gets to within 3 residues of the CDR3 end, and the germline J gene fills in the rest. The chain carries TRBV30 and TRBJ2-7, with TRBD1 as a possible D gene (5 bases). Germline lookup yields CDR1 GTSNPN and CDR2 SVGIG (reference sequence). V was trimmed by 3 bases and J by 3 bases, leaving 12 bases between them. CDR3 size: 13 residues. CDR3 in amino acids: CAWRTDGNYEQYF. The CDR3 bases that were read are TGTGCCTGGAGGACAGACGGAAACTACGAG.

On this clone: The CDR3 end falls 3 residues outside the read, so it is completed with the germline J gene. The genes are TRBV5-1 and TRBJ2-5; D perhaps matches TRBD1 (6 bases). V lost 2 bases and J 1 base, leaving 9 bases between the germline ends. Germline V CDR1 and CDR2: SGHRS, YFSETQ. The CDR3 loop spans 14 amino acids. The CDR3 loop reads CASSLGGPQETQYF. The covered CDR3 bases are TGCGCCAGCAGCTTAGGGGGACCCCAAGAGACC.

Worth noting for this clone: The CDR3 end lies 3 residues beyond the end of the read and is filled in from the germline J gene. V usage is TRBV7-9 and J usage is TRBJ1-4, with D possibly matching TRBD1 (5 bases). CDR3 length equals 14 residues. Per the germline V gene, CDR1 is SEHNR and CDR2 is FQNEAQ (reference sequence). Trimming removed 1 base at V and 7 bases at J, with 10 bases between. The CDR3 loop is CASSLGGAVEKLFF. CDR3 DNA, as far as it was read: TGTGCCAGCAGCTTAGGTGGGGCGGTTGAAAAA.